These 27 T cell receptor beta chains came from one sample sequenced in a study of regulatory T cells in long-lasting Graves disease listed by TCRdb under 2021. In the paper's terms, the time point label means: newly diagnosed GD, antithyroid drugs for less than 3 months. For both TCR sequencing and RNA sequencing, RNA was extracted from PBMCs in TRIzol. Libraries were constructed by multiplex PCR. The sequencer was an Illumina HiSeq 4000. TCR beta libraries were built with iRepertoire HTBI primers and Arm-PCR amplification of CDR3 regions. TCRdb redid the processing of the public reads, applying fastp at Q25 and MiXCR, and retained in-frame beta chains. Every distinct CDR3 protein forms one entry, paired with its most common genes and DNA. The sample records approximately 440,000 distinct CDR3 sequences, about 16% of which are singletons. In total, the top ten clones hold less than 15% of the sample.

The same sample was also used in a study of T cells in Graves' hyperthyroidism and ophthalmopathy.

The sample was peripheral blood mononuclear cells (PBMCs), taken at new diagnosis, from a patient treated with antithyroid drugs. These receptors originate from a man aged 35 to 55 with Graves disease. Donor details come from another sample of the same person, matched by shared clones.

In this sample, this clonotype turned up many times. The V and J genes are TRBV7-2 and TRBJ2-1; D unresolved. Germline V gene lookup returns CDR1 SGHTA and CDR2 FQGNSA. The CDR3 runs to 14 residues. Trimming took off 2 bases at V and 9 bases at J, with 14 bases between the two ends. CDR3 amino acids: CASSLPLLTTEQFF. As DNA, the CDR3 is TGTGCCAGCAGCTTACCCCTACTGACCACTGAGCAGTTCTTC.

Comments on this clonotype: An end of the junction does not agree with germline; a read error may underlie this. The gene calls are TRBV20-1 and TRBJ1-1; D is unclear. Germline CDR1 reads DFQATT; CDR2 reads SNEGSKA (reference sequence). This CDR3 region has 14 residues. In DNA form, the CDR3 reads TGCAGTGCTAGAGGAGGATCACTCAACACTGGAGCTTTCTTT. This encodes CSARGGSLNTGAFF.

The J gene is TRBJ2-1, the V gene TRBV6-5; TRBD2 aligns across 11 bases. The germline gives CDR1 MNHEY, CDR2 SVGAGI. V gave up 0 bases and J gave up 3 bases; unmatched junction bases: 10. This CDR3 has 19 amino acids. The CDR3 DNA reads as TGTGCCAGCAGTTACTCCGGGGGTAGCGGGAGGGCCTACTACAATGAGCAGTTCTTC. Translation gives CASSYSGGSGRAYYNEQFF.

The J gene is TRBJ1-5, the V gene TRBV28; tentatively, D is TRBD1 (5 bases). This CDR3 spans 16 amino acids. The germline gives CDR1 MDHEN, CDR2 SYDVKM. V lost 11 bases to trimming and J lost 9 bases, with 29 bases between them. In DNA form, the CDR3 reads TGTGCCGACAGTCCGCCCCTGGGAGCGCTTCAGGGGCCCCAGCATTTT. It yields the protein CADSPPLGALQGPQHF.

Only a few counts were recorded for this clonotype. This sequence joins TRBV27 and TRBJ1-2; weak D call: TRBD1 (6 bases). V was clipped by 1 base and J by 5 bases, with 17 bases between them. The CDR3 runs to 16 residues. CDR1 is MNHEY and CDR2 is SMNVEV in the germline V gene (reference sequence). CDR3 loop: CASSLFPLRGRYGYTF. The CDR3 coding sequence is TGTGCCAGCAGTTTATTCCCCCTCAGGGGTCGGTATGGCTACACCTTC.

In this sample, this clonotype turned up many times. The gene calls are TRBV7-2 and TRBJ2-3, with D unresolved. This CDR3 region has 19 residues. Germline values: CDR1 SGHTA, CDR2 FQGNSA. V was cut by 3 bases and J by 4 bases, with 26 bases left in between. The CDR3 DNA follows: TGTGCCAGCAGCTTTTTTTTCTCGTTCGAGGCCCTCAGGTCAGATACGCAGTATTTT. The encoded protein is CASSFFFSFEALRSDTQYF.

The CDR3 is CASKIGYTF. The CDR3 coding sequence is TGTGCCAGCAAGATTGGCTACACCTTC. The gene calls are TRBV11-2 and TRBJ1-2; D ambiguous. Germline V gene sequence: CDR1 SGHAT, CDR2 FQNNGV. The CDR3 contains 9 residues. V was pared by 7 bases and J by 7 bases, with 4 bases between.

This clonotype was found many times. J is TRBJ2-1 and V is TRBV3-1, with TRBD2 matching 13 bases. Trimming took 6 bases from V and 2 from J; bases not matched to a gene: 10. This CDR3 region has 18 residues. Germline loops: CDR1 LGHDT, CDR2 YNNKEL (reference sequence). In nucleotides, the CDR3 is TGTGCCAGCAGAAAAGATCGGGGACTAGCGGGGACCTACAATGAGCAGTTCTTC. It encodes CASRKDRGLAGTYNEQFF.

The chain uses TRBV6-2 or TRBV6-3 and TRBJ2-3; 12 nucleotides agree with TRBD2. The assigned J gene may be wrong: the sequence end matches TRBJ2-1 better. Germline-derived CDR1 and CDR2 are MNHEY and SVGEGT. This CDR3 spans 17 amino acids. CDR3 loop: CASSLSLAGGPSDEQFF. The CDR3 DNA reads TGTGCCAGCAGTTTGTCCCTAGCGGGAGGGCCTAGTGATGAGCAGTTCTTC.

On this clonotype itself: One end of the junction varies from germline; a read error may be responsible. The chain uses TRBV28 and TRBJ2-7, with TRBD1 matching over 9 bases. Germline CDR1 and CDR2: MDHEN and SYDVKM. CDR3 length: 16 residues. CDR3 DNA sequence: TGTGCCTGCAGTCTCCGATCCGGGACAGGGTACTACGAGCAGTACTTC. Its protein is CACSLRSGTGYYEQYF.

Many counts were recorded for this clonotype. The rearrangement uses TRBV7-2 and TRBJ1-1, with D maybe TRBD1 (6 bases). The germline CDR1 and CDR2 sequences are SGHTA and FQGNSA. This CDR3 is 14 amino acids long. V was trimmed by 1 base and J by 8 bases, leaving 14 bases between them. The CDR3 DNA sequence: TGTGCCAGCAGCTTAGGCGCGGGGACACCCGAAGCTTTCTTT. Protein sequence: CASSLGAGTPEAFF.

This clonotype was recorded many times. This chain joins TRBV28 and TRBJ2-2; TRBD2 agrees at 15 bases. This CDR3 is 14 amino acids long. Germline CDR1 and CDR2: MDHEN and SYDVKM. V was pared by 7 bases and J by 12 bases, with 6 bases of the junction left unmatched. For the CDR3, the DNA is TGTGCCAGCACCTCCGGGACTAGCGGGAGGAAGCTGTTTTTT. Amino acid sequence: CASTSGTSGRKLFF.

Details on this clonotype: With a much larger clone just one base away, this may be a read error. The chain combines TRBV27 with TRBJ2-7; 7 bases are shared with TRBD1. Germline V lookup: CDR1 MNHEY, CDR2 SMNVEV (reference sequence). V dropped 8 bases and J dropped 5; count of bases not matched to a gene: 6. The length of the CDR3 is 12 residues. In DNA, the CDR3 is TGTGCCAGCGGTCACAGGGGCCACGAGCAGTACTTC. It is translated as CASGHRGHEQYF.

This clonotype was seen a few times. This chain uses TRBV6-5 with TRBJ2-2; D gene ambiguous. The V gene's germline CDR1 is MNHEY and CDR2 SVGAGI. V was trimmed by 0 bases and J by 5 bases, leaving 10 bases between them. The length of the CDR3 is 15 residues. The CDR3 reads CASSYSTAWTGELFF. As DNA, the CDR3 is TGTGCCAGCAGTTACTCTACCGCCTGGACCGGGGAGCTGTTTTTT.

The sample holds many counts of this clonotype. The rearrangement joins TRBV6-5 to TRBJ2-1; 7 nucleotides line up with TRBD2. Germline V CDR1 and CDR2: MNHEY, SVGAGI. This CDR3 region has 14 residues. J gave up 7 bases and V 0 bases, and 3 bases lay outside the gene matches. The CDR3 sequence is CASSYSAGPNEQFF. The DNA for the CDR3 is TGTGCCAGCAGTTACTCAGCGGGGCCTAATGAGCAGTTCTTC.

The rearrangement links TRBV19 to TRBJ2-1; D is possibly TRBD2 (6 bases). The CDR3 sequence is 13 residues long. V was trimmed by 6 bases and J by 10 bases, leaving 16 bases between them. Germline V lookup: CDR1 LNHDA, CDR2 SQIVND (reference sequence). CDR3 DNA: TGTGCCAGTAGGACCTTGGGAGCGGGCGAGCAGTTCTTC. This codes for CASRTLGAGEQFF.

This clonotype was observed many times. The chain joins TRBV20-1 to TRBJ2-2; no definite D call. Germline V gene lookup returns CDR1 DFQATT and CDR2 SNEGSKA (reference sequence). The CDR3 contains 14 residues. V lost 3 bases, J lost 0 bases, and 8 bases lay in between. CDR3 sequence reads: CSASQVANTGELFF. The CDR3 DNA sequence: TGCAGTGCTAGTCAAGTCGCGAACACCGGGGAGCTGTTTTTT.

This clonotype has at least ten counts. The gene calls are TRBV12-3 or TRBV12-4 and TRBJ1-3; D remains ambiguous. The ends were cut back, 4 bases at V and 0 bases at J, with 10 bases in the middle. The CDR3 contains 15 residues. The CDR3 DNA reads TGTGCCAGCAGTTCTGAGCTACGCTCTGGAAACACCATATATTTT. Translating it yields CASSSELRSGNTIYF.

This chain connects TRBV9 to TRBJ2-7, with unresolved D. Per germline, CDR1 SGDLS and CDR2 YYNGEE. Trimming cost V 0 bases and J 7 bases, with 8 bases left between them. The CDR3 contains 12 residues. CDR3 in amino acids: CASSVVWHEQYF. The CDR3 DNA is TGTGCCAGCAGCGTAGTCTGGCATGAGCAGTACTTC.

The rearrangement joins TRBV2 to TRBJ2-6, with D perhaps matching TRBD2 (7 bases). The CDR3 is 18 residues long. V was cut by 6 bases and J by 0 bases, with 18 bases left in between. In germline, CDR1 is SNHLY, CDR2 FYNNEI. CDR3 bases: TGTGCCAGCAGGTCAGATCGGGGGGCCCCCTCTGGGGCCAACGTCCTGACTTTC. Translated, it gives CASRSDRGAPSGANVLTF.

This clonotype was observed at least ten times. This sequence joins TRBV15 and TRBJ1-1; D gene unclear. Per the germline V gene, CDR1 is LNHNV and CDR2 is YYDKDF (reference sequence). The CDR3 length is 15 residues. Deletions cut 0 bases from V and 4 bases from J, with 12 bases between. The CDR3 sequence: CATSRDLWGFTEAFF. DNA for the CDR3: TGTGCCACCAGCAGAGATCTGTGGGGATTCACTGAAGCTTTCTTT. The full variable domain, rest sourced from reference TRBV15 and TRBJ1-1, is DAMVIQNPRYQVTQFGKPVTLSCSQTLNHNVMYWYQQKSSQAPKLLFHYYDKDFNNEADTPDNFQSRRPNTSFCFLDIRSPGLGDTAMYLCATSRDLWGFTEAFFGQGTRLTVV.

This clonotype was recorded at least ten times. The rearrangement joins TRBV28 to TRBJ2-3; 8 bases align to TRBD2. CDR3 length: 18 amino acids. Trimming removed 6 bases from V and 0 bases from J; junction bases left unmatched: 14. Germline CDR1 and CDR2: MDHEN and SYDVKM. The CDR3 nucleotides read TGTGCCAGCAGCCCCGGGACTAGGTTGAGGGGAAGCACAGATACGCAGTATTTT. It encodes CASSPGTRLRGSTDTQYF.

Ten or more counts support this clonotype. The chain employs TRBV14 and TRBJ2-1; D perhaps matches TRBD1 (6 bases). The CDR3 has 17 amino acids. From germline, CDR1 is SGHDN and CDR2 FVKESK. Trimming removed 1 base from V and 7 bases from J, with 20 bases in between. CDR3 sequence: CASSQGPPGALGNEQFF. DNA of the CDR3: TGTGCCAGCAGCCAAGGCCCCCCAGGGGCCCTCGGGAATGAGCAGTTCTTC.

In this sample, this clonotype turned up many times. This chain links TRBV7-9 with TRBJ2-1; D gene uncertain. The V gene lost 5 bases and the J gene lost 3 bases, with 14 bases spanning the gap. In germline, CDR1 is SEHNR, CDR2 FQNEAQ (reference sequence). CDR3 length: 15 amino acids. CDR3 DNA: TGTGCCAGCAGCCTTAGGGTAAACTACTACAATGAGCAGTTCTTC. Translating it yields CASSLRVNYYNEQFF.

In its sample, this clonotype was seen many times. The genes are TRBV30 and TRBJ2-1; a possible D gene is TRBD2 (6 bases). CDR3 length: 14 residues. The V and J ends lost 5 bases and 3 bases respectively, with 14 bases between them. Germline V gene data show CDR1 as GTSNPN and CDR2 as SVGIG (reference sequence). The chain's CDR3 is CAWGPSTSYNEQFF. CDR3 sequence (DNA): TGTGCCTGGGGCCCCTCGACTAGCTACAATGAGCAGTTCTTC. The full variable domain, its missing parts supplied by reference TRBV30 and TRBJ2-1, is SQTIHQWPATLVQPVGSPLSLECTVEGTSNPNLYWYRQAAGRGLQLLFYSVGIGQISSEVPQNLSASRPQDRQFILSSKKLLLSDSGFYLCAWGPSTSYNEQFFGPGTRLTVL.

This CDR3 reads CASSVAGSGRPLSEQFF. The DNA of the CDR3 is TGTGCCAGCAGCGTAGCGGGGAGCGGGAGGCCCCTTTCTGAGCAGTTCTTC. The chain recombines TRBV9 with TRBJ2-1; 9 bases map to TRBD2. The V and J ends lost 0 bases and 9 bases, in that order; junction bases with no gene match: 13. CDR3 length: 17 residues. Germline CDR1 SGDLS, CDR2 YYNGEE.

This clonotype was seen repeatedly, ten times or more. The chain employs TRBV6-5 and TRBJ2-5; 10 bases are shared with TRBD2. The CDR3 consists of 16 residues. Germline CDR1 and CDR2: MNHEY and SVGAGI. Unmatched junction bases numbered 8, after V lost 2 bases and J lost 5 bases. CDR3 sequence: CASSYKAGGRGETQYF. The CDR3 region has the DNA TGTGCCAGCAGTTACAAAGCGGGAGGGCGGGGGGAGACCCAGTACTTC.